The 11 T cell receptor beta chains given below trace back to one sample, sequenced in a study of human T cells and chemical hapten exposure. TCRdb reprocessed the RACE reads via MiXCR and lists one record per CDR3 protein. The table lists roughly 360,000 distinct CDR3 sequences, around 5% of them singletons. Time point of the sample: patch test 1, 2 weeks after DPC sensitization. The treatment is: therapeutic diphenylcyclopropenone sensitization with weekly scalp DPC. The sequenced sample was whole blood, obtained in connection with sensitization to the hapten diphenylcyclopropenone (DPC). The receptor source for this set is a woman aged 45-65 years with alopecia areata. Some clones in this sample may be carry-over from other donors' samples.

This clonotype was detected many times. The chain has TRBV28 and TRBJ2-3; D perhaps matches TRBD2 (5 bases). Germline V gene data show CDR1 as MDHEN and CDR2 as SYDVKM. Trimming removed 3 bases at V and 0 bases at J, with 16 bases between. This CDR3 has 17 amino acids. The CDR3 loop reads CASSLDVAGFSTDTQYF. The CDR3 nucleotides are TGTGCCAGCAGTTTGGATGTGGCGGGCTTTAGCACAGATACGCAGTATTTT.

This clonotype has only a few counts. The rearrangement uses TRBV7-2 and TRBJ2-7; D is possibly TRBD2 (5 bases). Germline assignment: CDR1 SGHTA and CDR2 FQGNSA. V was trimmed by 5 bases and J by 3 bases, leaving 11 bases between them. The CDR3 is made up of 13 amino acids. In nucleotides, the CDR3 is TGTGCCAGCAGCCCTAGGACTCTCTACGAGCAGTACTTC. Encoded protein: CASSPRTLYEQYF.

The V and J genes are TRBV12-5 and TRBJ2-7, with 7 bases lining up with TRBD1. This CDR3 region has 12 residues. J was trimmed by 5 bases and V by 5 bases; bases with no gene match: 3. Germline assignment: CDR1 LGHNT and CDR2 FRNRAP. Written as DNA, the CDR3 is TGTGCTAGTGGTCTCACAGGGGACGAGCAGTACTTC. This sequence encodes CASGLTGDEQYF.

J is TRBJ1-3 and V is TRBV12-3 or TRBV12-4, with D uncertain. Trimming stripped 2 bases from V and 3 bases from J, with 11 bases between. The CDR3 loop spans 15 amino acids. CDR3 in amino acids: CASSLSGRFGNTIYF. CDR3 DNA sequence: TGTGCCAGCAGTTTATCTGGGCGGTTTGGAAACACCATATATTTT.

This clonotype was recorded many times. The genes are TRBV11-2 and TRBJ2-1; D not resolved. The V gene lost 1 base and the J gene lost 4 bases, with 11 bases spanning the gap. Germline-derived CDR1 and CDR2 are SGHAT and FQNNGV. This CDR3 spans 15 amino acids. CDR3 nucleotide sequence: TGTGCCAGCAGCTTAGCCCCGGGTCAATACAATGAGCAGTTCTTC. Protein product: CASSLAPGQYNEQFF.

This clonotype has a count of ten or more. The gene calls are TRBV7-6 and TRBJ2-5; D possibly corresponds to TRBD1 (6 bases). CDR1 is SGHVS, CDR2 FNYEAQ, per germline. This CDR3 spans 15 amino acids. Trimming took 4 bases from V and 2 from J, leaving 14 bases between them. The CDR3 sequence is CASSSEWTEQETQYF. The CDR3 DNA reads TGTGCCAGCAGCTCCGAGTGGACAGAGCAAGAGACCCAGTACTTC.

The table lists this clonotype with many counts. V gene TRBV3-1 combines with J gene TRBJ1-1; 8 positions match TRBD1. Germline V gene data show CDR1 as LGHDT and CDR2 as YNNKEL (reference sequence). CDR3 length equals 14 residues. With V trimmed by 0 bases and J by 11 bases, 8 bases remained unmatched. The CDR3 loop reads CASSQDTGGRGAFF. The CDR3 DNA follows: TGTGCCAGCAGCCAAGATACAGGGGGGAGAGGGGCTTTCTTT.

The chain employs TRBV12-3 or TRBV12-4 and TRBJ1-1; D gene ambiguous. The V and J ends lost 5 bases and 7 bases respectively, with 8 bases between them. CDR3 length equals 11 residues. The CDR3 loop reads CASSTGVEAFF. The CDR3 nucleotides are TGTGCCAGCAGTACGGGAGTTGAAGCTTTCTTT.

V gene TRBV7-9 combines with J gene TRBJ1-3; D is undetermined. Germline-derived CDR1 and CDR2 are SEHNR and FQNEAQ (reference sequence). Trimming stripped 9 bases from V and 0 bases from J, with 9 bases between. The CDR3 has 13 amino acids. CDR3 nucleotide sequence: TGTGCCAGAGCACCGAGCTCTGGAAACACCATATATTTT. Its translation is CARAPSSGNTIYF.

On this clonotype: A much bigger clone sits one base away, suggesting this may be a read error. The rearrangement joins TRBV5-1 to TRBJ2-5; D unresolved. The CDR3 has 13 amino acids. Trimming left V 0 bases short and J 7 bases short, with 10 bases between. The germline CDR1 and CDR2 sequences are SGHRS and YFSETQ. CDR3 region: CASSLGSEVTQYF. CDR3 coding DNA: TGCGCCAGCAGCTTGGGGTCCGAGGTGACCCAGTACTTC.

The table lists this clonotype with a few counts. The rearrangement uses TRBV29-1 and TRBJ2-5, with D possibly TRBD2 on 6 matching bases. Trimming pared 3 bases from V and 5 bases from J, leaving 13 bases between. The CDR3 runs to 13 residues. Per germline, CDR1 SQVTM and CDR2 ANQGSEA. CDR3 sequence: CSVEGGLGETQYF. The CDR3 DNA follows: TGCAGCGTTGAGGGAGGATTAGGGGAGACCCAGTACTTC.